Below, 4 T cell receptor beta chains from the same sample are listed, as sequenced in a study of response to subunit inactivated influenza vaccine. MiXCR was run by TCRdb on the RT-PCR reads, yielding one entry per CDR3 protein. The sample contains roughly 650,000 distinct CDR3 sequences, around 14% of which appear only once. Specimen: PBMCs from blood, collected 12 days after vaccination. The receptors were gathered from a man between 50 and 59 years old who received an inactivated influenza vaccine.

The CDR3 DNA follows: TGTGCCAGCAGCCAAGGAGGGACAGGGAGGTACGAGCAGTACTTC. Its translation is CASSQGGTGRYEQYF. V gene TRBV3-1 combines with J gene TRBJ2-7; TRBD1 aligns across 9 bases. Trimming cost V 1 base and J 4 bases; bases outside gene matches: 5. Germline CDR1 LGHDT, CDR2 YNNKEL (reference sequence). This CDR3 region has 15 residues.

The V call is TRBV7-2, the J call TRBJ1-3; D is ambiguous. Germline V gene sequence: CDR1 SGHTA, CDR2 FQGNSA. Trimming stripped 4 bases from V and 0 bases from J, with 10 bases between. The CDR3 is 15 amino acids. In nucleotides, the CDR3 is TGTGCCAGCAGCTACGGAGGAGGCTCTGGAAACACCATATATTTT. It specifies CASSYGGGSGNTIYF. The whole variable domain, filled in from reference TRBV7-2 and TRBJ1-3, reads GAGVSQSPSNKVTEKGKDVELRCDPISGHTALYWYRQSLGQGLEFLIYFQGNSAPDKSGLPSDRFSAERTGGSVSTLTIQRTQQEDSAVYLCASSYGGGSGNTIYFGEGSWLTVV.

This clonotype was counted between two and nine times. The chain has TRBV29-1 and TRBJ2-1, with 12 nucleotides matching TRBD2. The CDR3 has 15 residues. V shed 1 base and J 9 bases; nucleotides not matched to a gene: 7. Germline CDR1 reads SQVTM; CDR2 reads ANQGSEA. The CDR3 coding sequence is TGCAGCGTTGAAGGACTAGCGGGAGCTTTGGGTGAGCAGTTCTTC. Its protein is CSVEGLAGALGEQFF.

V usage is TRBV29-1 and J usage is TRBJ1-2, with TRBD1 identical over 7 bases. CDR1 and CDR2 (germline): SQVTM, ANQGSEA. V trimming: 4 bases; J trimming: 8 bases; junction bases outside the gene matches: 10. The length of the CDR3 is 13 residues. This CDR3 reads CSVAPQGVGGYTF. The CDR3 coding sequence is TGCAGCGTTGCCCCCCAGGGGGTAGGGGGCTACACCTTC.